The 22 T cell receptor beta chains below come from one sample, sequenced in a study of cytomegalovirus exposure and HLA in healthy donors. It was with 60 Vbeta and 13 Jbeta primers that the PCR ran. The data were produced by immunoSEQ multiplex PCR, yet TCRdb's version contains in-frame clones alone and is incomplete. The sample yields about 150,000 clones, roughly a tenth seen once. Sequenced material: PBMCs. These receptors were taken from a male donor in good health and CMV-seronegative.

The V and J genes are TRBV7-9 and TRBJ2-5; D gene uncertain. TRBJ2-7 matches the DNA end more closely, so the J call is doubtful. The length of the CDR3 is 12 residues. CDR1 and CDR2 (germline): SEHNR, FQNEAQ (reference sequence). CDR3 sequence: CASSLAEYEQYF. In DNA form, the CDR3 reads TGTGCCAGCAGCTTAGCAGAGTACGAGCAGTACTTC.

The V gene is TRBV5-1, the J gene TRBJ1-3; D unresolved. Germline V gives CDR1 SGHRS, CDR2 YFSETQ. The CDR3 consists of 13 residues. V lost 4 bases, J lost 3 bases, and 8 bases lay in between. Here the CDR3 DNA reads TGCGCCAGCAGCCCACGGGGTGGAAACACCATATATTTT. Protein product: CASSPRGGNTIYF.

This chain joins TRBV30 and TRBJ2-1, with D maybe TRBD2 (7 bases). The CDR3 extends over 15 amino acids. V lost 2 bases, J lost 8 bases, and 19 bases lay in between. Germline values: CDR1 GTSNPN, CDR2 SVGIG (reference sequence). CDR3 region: CAWSPGGRERDEQFF. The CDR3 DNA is TGTGCCTGGAGTCCCGGGGGGCGGGAGCGGGATGAGCAGTTCTTC.

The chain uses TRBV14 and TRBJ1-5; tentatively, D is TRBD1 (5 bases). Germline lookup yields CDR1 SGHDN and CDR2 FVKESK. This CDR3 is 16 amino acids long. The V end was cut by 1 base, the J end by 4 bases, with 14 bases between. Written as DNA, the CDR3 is TGTGCCAGCAGCCAAGGTCGGGGGAGGGGTAATCAGCCCCAGCATTTT. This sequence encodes CASSQGRGRGNQPQHF.

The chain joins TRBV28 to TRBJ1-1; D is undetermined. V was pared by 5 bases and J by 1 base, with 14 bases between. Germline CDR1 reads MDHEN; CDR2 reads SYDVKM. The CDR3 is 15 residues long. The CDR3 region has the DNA TGTGCCAGCAGTCCTTGGGAGCGAGGGAACACTGAAGCTTTCTTT. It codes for CASSPWERGNTEAFF.

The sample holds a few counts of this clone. DNA of the CDR3: TGTGCCAGCAGCTGGGCCGGGGACTATGGCTACACCTTC. Residues: CASSWAGDYGYTF. The chain uses TRBV7-9 and TRBJ1-2; D gene ambiguous. CDR3 size: 13 residues. V was cut by 4 bases and J by 3 bases, with 9 bases left in between. The germline V gene encodes CDR1 SEHNR and CDR2 FQNEAQ (reference sequence). The full variable domain, rest sourced from reference TRBV7-9 and TRBJ1-2, is DTGVSQNPRHKITKRGQNVTFRCDPISEHNRLYWYRQTLGQGPEFLTYFQNEAQLEKSRLLSDRFSAERPKGSFSTLEIQRTEQGDSAMYLCASSWAGDYGYTFGSGTRLTVV.

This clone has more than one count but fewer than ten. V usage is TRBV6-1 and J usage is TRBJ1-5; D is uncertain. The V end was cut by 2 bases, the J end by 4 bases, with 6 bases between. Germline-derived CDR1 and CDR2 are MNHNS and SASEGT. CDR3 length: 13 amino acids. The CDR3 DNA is TGTGCCAGCAGTGAATGGCATAATCAGCCCCAGCATTTT. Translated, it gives CASSEWHNQPQHF.

This CDR3 is CASRLLPRGATDTQYF. Written as DNA, the CDR3 is TGTGCAAGTCGCTTATTGCCCCGAGGAGCCACAGATACGCAGTATTTT. The chain couples TRBV12-2 to TRBJ2-3; TRBD2, the D gene given by the table, was not confirmed from the DNA. TRBV12-2 is classified as a pseudogene. CDR3 length: 16 residues.

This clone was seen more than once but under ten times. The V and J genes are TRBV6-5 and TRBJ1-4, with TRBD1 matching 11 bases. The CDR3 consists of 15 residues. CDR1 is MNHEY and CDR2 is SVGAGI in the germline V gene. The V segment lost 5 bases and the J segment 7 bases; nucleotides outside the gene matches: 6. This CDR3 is CASSPSGTGGEKLFF. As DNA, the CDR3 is TGTGCCAGCAGTCCATCCGGGACAGGGGGTGAAAAACTGTTTTTT.

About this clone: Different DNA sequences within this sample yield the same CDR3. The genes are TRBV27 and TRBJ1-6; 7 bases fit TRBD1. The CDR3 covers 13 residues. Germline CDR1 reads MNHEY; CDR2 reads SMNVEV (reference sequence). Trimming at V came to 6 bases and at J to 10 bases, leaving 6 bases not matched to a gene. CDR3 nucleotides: TGTGCCAGCAGGACAGGGTACGGCTCACCCCTCCACTTT. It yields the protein CASRTGYGSPLHF.

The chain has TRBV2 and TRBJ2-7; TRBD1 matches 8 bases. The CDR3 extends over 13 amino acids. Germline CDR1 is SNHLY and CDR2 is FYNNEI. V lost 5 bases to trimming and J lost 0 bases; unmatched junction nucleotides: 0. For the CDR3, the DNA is TGTGCCAGCAGTACAGGGGGCTCCTACGAGCAGTACTTC. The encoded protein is CASSTGGSYEQYF. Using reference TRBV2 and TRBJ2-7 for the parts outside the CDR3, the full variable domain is EPEVTQTPSHQVTQMGQEVILRCVPISNHLYFYWYRQILGQKVEFLVSFYNNEISEKSEIFDDQFSVERPDGSNFTLKIRSTKLEDSAMYFCASSTGGSYEQYFGPGTRLTVT.

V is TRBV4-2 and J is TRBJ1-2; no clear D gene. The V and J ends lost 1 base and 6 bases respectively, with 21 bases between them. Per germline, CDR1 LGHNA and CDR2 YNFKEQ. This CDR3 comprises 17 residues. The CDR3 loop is CASSQGIDVNRRHGYTF. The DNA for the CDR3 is TGTGCCAGCAGCCAAGGGATAGACGTTAACAGACGCCATGGCTACACCTTC.

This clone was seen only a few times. The DNA of the CDR3 is TGTGCCAGCAGCGTGGGGCTAGCGGGAGGGCTCCAAGAGACCCAGTACTTC. It yields the protein CASSVGLAGGLQETQYF. The chain couples TRBV9 to TRBJ2-5; 12 nucleotides agree with TRBD2. Trimming removed 2 bases from V and 1 base from J; junction bases left unmatched: 6. CDR1 and CDR2 (germline): SGDLS, YYNGEE. The CDR3 contains 17 residues.

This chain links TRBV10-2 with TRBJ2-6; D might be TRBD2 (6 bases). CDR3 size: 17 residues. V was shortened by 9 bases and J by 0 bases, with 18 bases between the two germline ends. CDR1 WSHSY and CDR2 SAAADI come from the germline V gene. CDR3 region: CASEVGGTLSGANVLTF. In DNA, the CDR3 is TGCGCCAGTGAAGTCGGGGGTACGCTCTCTGGGGCCAACGTCCTGACTTTC.

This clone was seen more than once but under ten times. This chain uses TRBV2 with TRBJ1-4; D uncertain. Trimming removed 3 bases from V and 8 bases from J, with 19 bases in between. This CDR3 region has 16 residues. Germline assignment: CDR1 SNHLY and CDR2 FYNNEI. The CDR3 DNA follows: TGTGCCAGCAGTGACCTCGAGGCCTTATTCAGCGAAAAACTGTTTTTT. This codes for CASSDLEALFSEKLFF.

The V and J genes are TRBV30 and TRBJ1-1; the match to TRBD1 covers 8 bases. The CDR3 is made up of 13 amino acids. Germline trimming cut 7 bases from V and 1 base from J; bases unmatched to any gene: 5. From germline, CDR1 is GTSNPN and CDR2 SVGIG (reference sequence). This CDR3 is CAFSGTGNTEAFF. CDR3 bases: TGTGCCTTTTCCGGGACAGGGAACACTGAAGCTTTCTTT.

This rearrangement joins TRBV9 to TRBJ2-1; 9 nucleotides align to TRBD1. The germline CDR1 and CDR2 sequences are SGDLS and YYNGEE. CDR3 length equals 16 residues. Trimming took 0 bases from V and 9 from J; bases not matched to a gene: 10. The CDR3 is CASSVAGTGQFGEQFF. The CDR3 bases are TGTGCCAGCAGCGTAGCCGGGACAGGGCAGTTCGGTGAGCAGTTCTTC. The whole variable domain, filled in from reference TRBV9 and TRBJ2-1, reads DSGVTQTPKHLITATGQRVTLRCSPRSGDLSVYWYQQSLDQGLQFLIQYYNGEERAKGNILERFSAQQFPDLHSELNLSSLELGDSALYFCASSVAGTGQFGEQFFGPGTRLTVL.

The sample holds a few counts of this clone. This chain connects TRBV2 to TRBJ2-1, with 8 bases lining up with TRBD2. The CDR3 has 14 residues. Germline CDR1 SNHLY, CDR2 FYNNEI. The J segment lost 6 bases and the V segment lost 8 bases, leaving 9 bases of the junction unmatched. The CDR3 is CASGSGSFPNEQFF. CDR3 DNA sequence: TGTGCCAGCGGGAGCGGGAGTTTCCCCAATGAGCAGTTCTTC.

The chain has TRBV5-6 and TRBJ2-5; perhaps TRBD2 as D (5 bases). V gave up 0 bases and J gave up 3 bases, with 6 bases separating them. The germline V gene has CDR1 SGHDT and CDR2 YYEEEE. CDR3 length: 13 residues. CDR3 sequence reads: CASSLVGEETQYF. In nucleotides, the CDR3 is TGTGCCAGCAGCTTGGTCGGGGAAGAGACCCAGTACTTC.

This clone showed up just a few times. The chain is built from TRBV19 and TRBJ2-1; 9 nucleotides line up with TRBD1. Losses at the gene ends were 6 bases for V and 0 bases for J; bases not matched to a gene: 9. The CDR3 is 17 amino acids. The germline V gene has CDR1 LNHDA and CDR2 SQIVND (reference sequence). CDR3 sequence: CASSLGQGSTSYNEQFF. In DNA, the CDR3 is TGTGCCAGTAGCCTGGGACAGGGATCAACCTCCTACAATGAGCAGTTCTTC.

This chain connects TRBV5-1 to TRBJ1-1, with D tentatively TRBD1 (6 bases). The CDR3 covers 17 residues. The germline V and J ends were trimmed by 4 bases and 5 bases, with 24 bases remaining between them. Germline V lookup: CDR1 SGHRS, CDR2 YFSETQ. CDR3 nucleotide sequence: TGCGCCAGCAGCCCCCCCCGGGGGGGCCACCTGAGGACTGAAGCTTTCTTT. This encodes CASSPPRGGHLRTEAFF.

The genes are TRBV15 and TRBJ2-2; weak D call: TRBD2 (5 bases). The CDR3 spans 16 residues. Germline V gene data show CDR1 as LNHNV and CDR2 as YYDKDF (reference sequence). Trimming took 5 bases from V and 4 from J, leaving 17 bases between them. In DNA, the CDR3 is TGTGCCACCAGCTATCCCGCGGGCGCTGGCACCGGGGAGCTGTTTTTT. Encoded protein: CATSYPAGAGTGELFF.